The clone carrying this TCR beta chain was counted at least ten times. TCRdb re-called the RT-PCR reads with MiXCR, one entry per CDR3 protein. The table records hundreds of thousands of distinct CDR3 sequences, more than 13% of them present only once. CDR1 and CDR2 (germline): DFQATT, SNEGSKA (reference sequence). The length of the CDR3 is 17 residues. V shed 3 bases, J shed 0 bases, and the junction held 9 bases outside the gene matches. Input material: memory CD4+ T cells from blood. This chain connects TRBV20-1 to TRBJ1-5, with 9 bases fitting TRBD1. The TCR was taken from a female donor in good health, serving as a healthy control. The CDR3 is CSARPFGQGLSNQPQHF. CDR3 DNA: TGCAGTGCTAGGCCTTTCGGACAGGGGCTTAGCAATCAGCCCCAGCATTTT.